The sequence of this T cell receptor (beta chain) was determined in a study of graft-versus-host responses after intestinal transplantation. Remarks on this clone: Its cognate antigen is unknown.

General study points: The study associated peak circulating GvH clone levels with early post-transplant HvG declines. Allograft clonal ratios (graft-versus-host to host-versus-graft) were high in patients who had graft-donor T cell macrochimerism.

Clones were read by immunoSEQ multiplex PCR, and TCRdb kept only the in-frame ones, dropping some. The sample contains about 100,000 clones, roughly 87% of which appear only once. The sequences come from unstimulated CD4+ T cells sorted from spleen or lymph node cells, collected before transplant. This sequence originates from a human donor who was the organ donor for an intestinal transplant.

The CDR3 spells CASSPRTGKGTEAFF. The CDR3 DNA is TGTGCCAGCAGCCCTCGGACAGGTAAAGGCACTGAAGCTTTCTTT. The chain links TRBV7-8 to TRBJ1-1, with 7 bases that match TRBD1. V was clipped by 5 bases and J by 4 bases; unmatched bases: 10. CDR1 and CDR2 from the germline V gene are SGHVS and FQNEAQ. The CDR3 extends over 15 amino acids.